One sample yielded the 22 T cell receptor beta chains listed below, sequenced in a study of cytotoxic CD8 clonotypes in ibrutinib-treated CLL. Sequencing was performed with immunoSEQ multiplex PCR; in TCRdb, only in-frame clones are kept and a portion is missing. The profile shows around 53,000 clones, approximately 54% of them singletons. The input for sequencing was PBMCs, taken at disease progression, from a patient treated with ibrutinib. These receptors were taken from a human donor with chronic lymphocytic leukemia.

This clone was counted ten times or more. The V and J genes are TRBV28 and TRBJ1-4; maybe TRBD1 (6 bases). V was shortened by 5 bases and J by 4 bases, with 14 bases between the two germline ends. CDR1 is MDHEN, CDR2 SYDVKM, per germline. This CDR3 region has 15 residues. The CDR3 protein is CASSQGPLVNEKLFF. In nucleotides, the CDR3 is TGTGCCAGCAGTCAGGGGCCCCTGGTTAATGAAAAACTGTTTTTT. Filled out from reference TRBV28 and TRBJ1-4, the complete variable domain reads DVKVTQSSRYLVKRTGEKVFLECVQDMDHENMFWYRQDPGLGLRLIYFSYDVKMKEKGDIPEGYSVSREKKERFSLILESASTNQTSMYLCASSQGPLVNEKLFFGSGTQLSVL.

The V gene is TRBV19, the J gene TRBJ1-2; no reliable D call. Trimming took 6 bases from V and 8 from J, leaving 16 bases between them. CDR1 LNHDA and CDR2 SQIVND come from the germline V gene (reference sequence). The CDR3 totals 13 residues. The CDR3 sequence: CASSAVPGRGYTF. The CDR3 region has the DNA TGTGCCAGTAGCGCCGTCCCTGGTCGAGGCTACACCTTC. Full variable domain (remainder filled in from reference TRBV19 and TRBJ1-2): DGGITQSPKYLFRKEGQNVTLSCEQNLNHDAMYWYRQDPGQGLRLIYYSQIVNDFQKGDIAEGYSVSREKKESFPLTVTSAQKNPTAFYLCASSAVPGRGYTFGSGTRLTVV.

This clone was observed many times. CDR3 in DNA: TGTGCCAGTAGCCAGATCCGGGGGCCTGGGGCCAACGTCCTGACTTTC. Translation gives CASSQIRGPGANVLTF. The rearrangement links TRBV19 to TRBJ2-6, with D perhaps TRBD1 or TRBD2 (6 bases each). CDR3 length: 16 amino acids. Trimming stripped 6 bases from V and 2 bases from J, with 14 bases between. Per the germline V gene, CDR1 is LNHDA and CDR2 is SQIVND (reference sequence).

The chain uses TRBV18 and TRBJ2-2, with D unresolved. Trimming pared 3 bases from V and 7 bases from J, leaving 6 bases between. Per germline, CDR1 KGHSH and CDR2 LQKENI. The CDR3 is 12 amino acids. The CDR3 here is CASSPQHGELFF. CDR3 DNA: TGTGCCAGCTCACCGCAACACGGGGAGCTGTTTTTT.

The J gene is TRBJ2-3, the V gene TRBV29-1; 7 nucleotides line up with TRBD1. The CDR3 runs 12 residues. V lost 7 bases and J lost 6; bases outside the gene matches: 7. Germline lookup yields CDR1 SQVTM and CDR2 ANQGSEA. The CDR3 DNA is TGCAGCGCTAGACAGGGAGCGGATACGCAGTATTTT. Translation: CSARQGADTQYF.

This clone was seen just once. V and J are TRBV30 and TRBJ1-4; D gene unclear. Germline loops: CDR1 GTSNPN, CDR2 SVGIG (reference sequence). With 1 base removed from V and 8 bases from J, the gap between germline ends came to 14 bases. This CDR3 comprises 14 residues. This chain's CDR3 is CAWSGGRMGEKLFF. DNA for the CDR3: TGTGCCTGGAGTGGTGGTCGAATGGGGGAAAAACTGTTTTTT.

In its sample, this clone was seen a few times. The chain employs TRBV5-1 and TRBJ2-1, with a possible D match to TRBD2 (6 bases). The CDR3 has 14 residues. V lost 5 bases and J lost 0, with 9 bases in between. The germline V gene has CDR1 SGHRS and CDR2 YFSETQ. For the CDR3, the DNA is TGCGCCAGCAGAGTCGGGAGCTCCTACAATGAGCAGTTCTTC. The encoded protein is CASRVGSSYNEQFF.

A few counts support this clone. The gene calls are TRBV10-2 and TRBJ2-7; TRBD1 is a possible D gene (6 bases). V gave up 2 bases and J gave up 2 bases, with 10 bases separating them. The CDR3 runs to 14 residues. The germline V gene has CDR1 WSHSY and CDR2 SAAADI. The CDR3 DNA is TGCGCCAGCAGTGAGCGACAGGATCCCTACGAGCAGTACTTC. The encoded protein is CASSERQDPYEQYF.

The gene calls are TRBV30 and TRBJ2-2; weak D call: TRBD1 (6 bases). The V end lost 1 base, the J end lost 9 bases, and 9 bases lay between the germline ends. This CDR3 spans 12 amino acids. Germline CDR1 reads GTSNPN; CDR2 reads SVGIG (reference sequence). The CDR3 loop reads CAWSGGPRELFF. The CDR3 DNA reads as TGTGCCTGGAGTGGGGGGCCGCGGGAGCTGTTTTTT.

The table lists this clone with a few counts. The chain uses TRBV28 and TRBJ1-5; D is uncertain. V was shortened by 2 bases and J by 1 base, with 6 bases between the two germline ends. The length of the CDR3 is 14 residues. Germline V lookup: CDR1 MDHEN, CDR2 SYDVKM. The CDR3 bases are TGTGCCAGCAGTTTACCCGGAAGCAATCAGCCCCAGCATTTT. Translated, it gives CASSLPGSNQPQHF.

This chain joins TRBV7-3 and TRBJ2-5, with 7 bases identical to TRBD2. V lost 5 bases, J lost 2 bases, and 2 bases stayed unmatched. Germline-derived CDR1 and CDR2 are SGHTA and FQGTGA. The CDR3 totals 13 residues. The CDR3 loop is CASSLAVQETQYF. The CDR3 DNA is TGTGCCAGCAGCCTAGCGGTACAAGAGACCCAGTACTTC.

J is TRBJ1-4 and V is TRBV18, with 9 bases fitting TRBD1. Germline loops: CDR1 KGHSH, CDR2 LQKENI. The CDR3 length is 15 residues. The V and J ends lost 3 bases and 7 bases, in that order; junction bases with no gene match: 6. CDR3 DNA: TGTGCCAGCTCACCCCAACAGGGGGCGCTTGAAAAACTGTTTTTT. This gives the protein CASSPQQGALEKLFF.

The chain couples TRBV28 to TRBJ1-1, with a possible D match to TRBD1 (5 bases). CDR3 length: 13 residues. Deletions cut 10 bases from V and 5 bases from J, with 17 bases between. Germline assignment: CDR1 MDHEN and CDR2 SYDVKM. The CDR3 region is CATEGRDRTEAFF. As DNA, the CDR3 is TGTGCCACCGAGGGACGGGATCGAACTGAAGCTTTCTTT.

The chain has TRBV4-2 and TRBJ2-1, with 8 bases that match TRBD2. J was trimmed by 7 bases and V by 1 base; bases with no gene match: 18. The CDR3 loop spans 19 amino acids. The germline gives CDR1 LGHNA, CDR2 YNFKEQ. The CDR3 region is CASSQGRFPSAGGANEQFF. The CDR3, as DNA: TGTGCCAGCAGCCAAGGCCGTTTTCCTTCTGCGGGAGGAGCTAATGAGCAGTTCTTC.

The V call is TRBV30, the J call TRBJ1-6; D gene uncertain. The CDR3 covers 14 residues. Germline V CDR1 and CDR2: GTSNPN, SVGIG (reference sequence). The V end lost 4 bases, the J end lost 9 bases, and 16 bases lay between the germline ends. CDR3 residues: CAWTLGASSSPLHF. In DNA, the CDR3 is TGTGCCTGGACCCTGGGAGCCTCCAGTTCACCCCTCCACTTT.

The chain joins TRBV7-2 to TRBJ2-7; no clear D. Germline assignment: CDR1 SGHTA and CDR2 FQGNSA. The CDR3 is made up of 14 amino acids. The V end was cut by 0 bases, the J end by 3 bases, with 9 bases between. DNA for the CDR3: TGTGCCAGCAGCTTAGCCAGGATTGGCTACGAGCAGTACTTC. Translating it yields CASSLARIGYEQYF. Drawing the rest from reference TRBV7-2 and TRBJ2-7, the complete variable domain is GAGVSQSPSNKVTEKGKDVELRCDPISGHTALYWYRQSLGQGLEFLIYFQGNSAPDKSGLPSDRFSAERTGGSVSTLTIQRTQQEDSAVYLCASSLARIGYEQYFGPGTRLTVT.

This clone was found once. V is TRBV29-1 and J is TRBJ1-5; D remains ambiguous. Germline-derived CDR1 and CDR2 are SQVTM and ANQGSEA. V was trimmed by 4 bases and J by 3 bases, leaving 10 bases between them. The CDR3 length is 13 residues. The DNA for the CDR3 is TGCAGCGTTGCAGGCAGCCTCAATCAGCCCCAGCATTTT. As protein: CSVAGSLNQPQHF. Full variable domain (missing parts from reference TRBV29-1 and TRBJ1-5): SAVISQKPSRDICQRGTSLTIQCQVDSQVTMMFWYRQQPGQSLTLIATANQGSEATYESGFVIDKFPISRPNLTFSTLTVSNMSPEDSSIYLCSVAGSLNQPQHFGDGTRLSIL.

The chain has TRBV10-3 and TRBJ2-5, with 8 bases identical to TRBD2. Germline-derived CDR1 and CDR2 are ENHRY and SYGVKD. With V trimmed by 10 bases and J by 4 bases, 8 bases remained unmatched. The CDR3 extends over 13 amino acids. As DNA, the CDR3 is TGTGCCACCAGCGGGAGAGAGGGAGAGACCCAGTACTTC. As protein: CATSGREGETQYF.

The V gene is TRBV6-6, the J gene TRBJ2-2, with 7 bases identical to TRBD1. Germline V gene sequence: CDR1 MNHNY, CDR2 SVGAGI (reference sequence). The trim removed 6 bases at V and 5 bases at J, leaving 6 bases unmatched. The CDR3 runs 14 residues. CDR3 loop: CASRMAGGTGELFF. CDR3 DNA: TGTGCCAGCAGGATGGCAGGGGGTACCGGGGAGCTGTTTTTT.

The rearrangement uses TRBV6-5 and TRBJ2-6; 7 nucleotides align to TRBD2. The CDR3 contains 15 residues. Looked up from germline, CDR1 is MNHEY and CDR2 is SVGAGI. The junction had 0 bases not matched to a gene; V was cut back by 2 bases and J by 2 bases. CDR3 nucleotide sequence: TGTGCCAGCAGTTACGCGGGGGCTGGGGCCAACGTCCTGACTTTC. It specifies CASSYAGAGANVLTF.

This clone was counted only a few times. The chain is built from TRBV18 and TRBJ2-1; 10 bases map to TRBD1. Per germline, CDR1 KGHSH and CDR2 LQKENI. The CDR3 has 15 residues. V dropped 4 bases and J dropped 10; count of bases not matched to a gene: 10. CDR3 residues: CASSLGTGEVGEQFF. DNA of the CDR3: TGTGCCAGCTCACTCGGGACAGGGGAAGTAGGAGAGCAGTTCTTC.

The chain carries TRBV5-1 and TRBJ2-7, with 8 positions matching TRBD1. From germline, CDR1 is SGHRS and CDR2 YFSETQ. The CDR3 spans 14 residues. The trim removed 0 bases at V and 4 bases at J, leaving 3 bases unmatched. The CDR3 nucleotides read TGCGCCAGCAGCTTGGCCCAGGGGGCGTACGAGCAGTACTTC. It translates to CASSLAQGAYEQYF.